This T cell receptor (beta chain) was found in a study of T cell changes during pregnancy in multiple sclerosis (dated by TCRdb to about 2019). With respect to the entire study: Changes in the T cell repertoire over the course of pregnancy were examined in this study in women with multiple sclerosis.

Turning to this clone: Its recognized antigen is unknown. There are no base qualities to consult, and no much larger clone falls within one base.

Libraries came from the immunoSEQ multiplex PCR assay. This immuneACCESS table, as held by TCRdb, lists in-frame sequences with V and J called but not all clones. Of the missing ones, under half trace to an unresolved V gene in checked studies; the others have no known cause. The sample profile shows approximately 40,000 clones; about 93% of them were found once. The biggest ten clones account for approximately 0.35% of the sample. The receptor was isolated from a female donor in good health, enrolled as a control in a pregnancy study. The sequencing here drew on CD4+ T cells from peripheral blood mononuclear cells, taken after pregnancy.

The encoded CDR3 is CAIRPGQGPLGTNEKLFF. The bases read TGTGCCATCAGGCCTGGACAGGGGCCTTTAGGAACTAATGAAAAACTGTTTTTT. The chain couples TRBV10-3 to TRBJ1-4, with 9 central nucleotides matching TRBD1. The germline V gene provides CDR1 ENHRY and CDR2 SYGVKD. Its CDR3 holds 18 amino acids, cysteine through phenylalanine. Only CDR3 DNA remains: 54 bases, in frame from the first base. V and J are trimmed by 6 bases and 1 base, and the gene matches miss 12 bases of the junction.